This TCR beta chain was documented in a study of cytomegalovirus exposure and HLA in healthy donors. Some clones are missing from TCRdb's copy, which holds only in-frame ones; the method was immunoSEQ multiplex PCR. This table holds about 160,000 clones, about nine tenths found once. With 5 bases removed from V and 7 bases from J, the gap between germline ends came to 18 bases. Germline values: CDR1 SGHVS, CDR2 FQNEAQ. The CDR3 covers 15 residues. On this clone itself: Its matching antigen is unknown.

Regarding the study as a whole: As was reported, the classifier diagnosed cytomegalovirus status with high specificity and sensitivity.

The origin of this receptor is a woman in her twenties or thirties in good health and CMV-seronegative. The sequenced sample consisted of PBMCs. The chain joins TRBV7-8 to TRBJ2-4, with D perhaps being TRBD1 or TRBD2 (5 bases each). This CDR3 is CASSTPGPLRNIQYF. CDR3 in DNA: TGTGCCAGCAGCACTCCGGGACCCCTAAGGAACATTCAGTACTTC.